This T cell receptor beta chain was sequenced in a study of shared clonotypes between healthy human individuals. Findings and caveats of the study: Even with large depth, rarefaction showed that sorted-subset sequencing was incomplete.

TCRdb's copy holds only in-frame clones and misses some; the assay was immunoSEQ multiplex PCR. The sample consists of millions of clones, about 93% of them appearing once. The germline V and J ends were trimmed by 6 bases and 1 base, with 20 bases remaining between them. CDR3 length equals 17 residues. CDR1 and CDR2 (germline): MDHEN, SYDVKM. Naive CD8 isolation took CD45RO-negative cells positively selected for CCR7 and excluded terminally differentiated effector memory CD45RA+ cells. A remark on this clone: Its antigen is currently unknown.

Sequenced sample: naive CD8+ T cells from PBMCs. This chain joins TRBV28 and TRBJ2-3; D tentatively fits TRBD1 or TRBD2 (6 bases each). The TCR sequence derives from a man aged 18 to 30 in good health. Some clones in this sample may be carry-over from other donors' samples. The CDR3 nucleotides are TGTGCCAGCAGGGGGGACGACCTGGGGGGCCGCACAGATACGCAGTATTTT. This translates into CASRGDDLGGRTDTQYF.